A single sample gave rise to the 10 T cell receptor beta chains below, sequenced in a study of T cell responses to AZD1222 COVID-19 vaccine. Generated by immunoSEQ multiplex PCR, the TCRdb table keeps only in-frame clones and is missing some. Here the sample spans about 190,000 clones, approximately 90% being singletons. Material: peripheral blood, obtained on day 0 of AZD1222 vaccination. The receptors stem from an adult in good health.

The chain uses TRBV7-2 and TRBJ1-2; D is undetermined. V was pared by 5 bases and J by 6 bases, with 10 bases between. The CDR3 loop spans 12 amino acids. Germline V CDR1 and CDR2: SGHTA, FQGNSA. CDR3 DNA sequence: TGTGCCAGCAGCCCCAAGGGCGATGGCTACACCTTC. This sequence encodes CASSPKGDGYTF.

The chain links TRBV19 to TRBJ1-4; TRBD1 matches 7 bases. Trimming took 5 bases from V and 1 from J; bases not matched to a gene: 7. CDR1 LNHDA and CDR2 SQIVND come from the germline V gene (reference sequence). The CDR3 runs to 16 residues. The CDR3, as DNA: TGTGCCAGTAGTGCAACGACAGGGAAAACTAATGAAAAACTGTTTTTT. It is translated as CASSATTGKTNEKLFF.

The V call is TRBV7-6, the J call TRBJ1-5, with D perhaps TRBD1 (6 bases). V lost 5 bases and J lost 3, with 14 bases in between. The germline V gene encodes CDR1 SGHVS and CDR2 FNYEAQ. The CDR3 totals 15 residues. Here the CDR3 DNA reads TGTGCCAGCAGCCCTACAGGGCCCTTCAATCAGCCCCAGCATTTT. Translated, it gives CASSPTGPFNQPQHF.

This CDR3 is CATSRGLVQGEAFF. The CDR3 bases are TGTGCCACCAGCAGAGGCTTGGTTCAGGGTGAAGCTTTCTTT. The gene calls are TRBV15 and TRBJ1-1; possible D gene TRBD1, 5 bases. Germline assignment: CDR1 LNHNV and CDR2 YYDKDF (reference sequence). This CDR3 comprises 14 residues. Trimming shortened V by 1 base and J by 7 bases, and 13 bases separated the two germline ends.

This clone has just one count. The chain couples TRBV5-5 to TRBJ1-1; maybe TRBD1 (5 bases). CDR1 is SGHKS, CDR2 YYEKEE, per germline (reference sequence). Trimming cost V 0 bases and J 1 base, with 10 bases left between them. The length of the CDR3 is 15 residues. The CDR3 is CASSLVGQGNTEAFF. The CDR3 DNA reads as TGTGCCAGCAGCTTGGTGGGGCAGGGGAACACTGAAGCTTTCTTT.

The chain joins TRBV7-9 to TRBJ1-5, with a weak D call TRBD1 (5 bases). CDR3 length: 14 amino acids. Trimming removed 5 bases at V and 9 bases at J, with 17 bases between. CDR1 is SEHNR and CDR2 is FQNEAQ in the germline V gene (reference sequence). CDR3 region: CASSPRGAPLPQHF. The CDR3, as DNA: TGTGCCAGCAGCCCCCGAGGGGCCCCGTTGCCCCAGCATTTT.

This chain links TRBV28 with TRBJ1-2, with D unclear. The CDR3 contains 11 residues. The V end lost 8 bases, the J end lost 9 bases, and 13 bases lay between the germline ends. CDR1 is MDHEN, CDR2 SYDVKM, per germline. CDR3: CASAFDISYTF. The CDR3 bases are TGTGCCAGCGCGTTTGACATCAGCTACACCTTC.

The CDR3 DNA reads TGTGCCAGCTCACCGAAACAGGCTGTCAACGAGCAGTACTTC. This translates into CASSPKQAVNEQYF. This chain joins TRBV18 and TRBJ2-7; weak D call: TRBD1 (5 bases). This CDR3 spans 14 amino acids. Germline-derived CDR1 and CDR2 are KGHSH and LQKENI. V was pared by 3 bases and J by 5 bases, with 14 bases between.

This clone was seen just once. The CDR3 protein is CASSLVGQRWEQYF. The CDR3 DNA reads TGTGCCAGCAGCTTAGTGGGTCAGAGGTGGGAGCAGTACTTC. This chain uses TRBV7-9 with TRBJ2-7, with D hard to call. Germline assignment: CDR1 SEHNR and CDR2 FQNEAQ (reference sequence). The CDR3 has 14 amino acids. Trimming pared 1 base from V and 7 bases from J, leaving 14 bases between.

The rearrangement links TRBV24-1 to TRBJ2-1, with D possibly TRBD2 on 5 matching bases. Germline assignment: CDR1 KGHDR and CDR2 SFDVKD. This CDR3 is 14 amino acids long. Trimming took off 6 bases at V and 2 bases at J, with 10 bases between the two ends. The CDR3 reads CATSSGGTYNEQFF. The CDR3 nucleotides are TGTGCCACCAGTTCAGGAGGAACCTACAATGAGCAGTTCTTC.